A single sample gave rise to the 11 T cell receptor beta chains below, sequenced in a study of T cells after somatic rescue of genetic block. The repertoire was sequenced with immunoSEQ multiplex PCR; TCRdb's copy has only in-frame clones and lacks some. The table includes approximately 9,800 clones, about 67% detected once. The specimen was peripheral blood mononuclear cells (PBMCs). These receptors were obtained from a boy between 5 and 17 years old.

V gene TRBV28 combines with J gene TRBJ2-7; no reliable D call. The germline V gene encodes CDR1 MDHEN and CDR2 SYDVKM. V was trimmed by 11 bases and J by 2 bases, leaving 10 bases between them. This CDR3 has 11 amino acids. This CDR3 reads CACTTPYEQYF. The CDR3 coding sequence is TGTGCCTGCACGACCCCCTACGAGCAGTACTTC.

This clone was recorded once. The CDR3 protein is CSVGGTSGSRGSYNEQFF. The DNA of the CDR3 is TGCAGCGTTGGCGGGACTAGCGGGTCCCGAGGGTCCTACAATGAGCAGTTCTTC. This chain joins TRBV29-1 and TRBJ2-1; 12 nucleotides align to TRBD2. With V trimmed by 4 bases and J by 1 base, 11 bases remained unmatched. CDR3 length equals 18 residues. CDR1 SQVTM and CDR2 ANQGSEA come from the germline V gene.

This clone was seen just once. No conserved phenylalanine or tryptophan is present at the end of the CDR3, so a read error is the likely explanation. The DNA is omitted, as the CDR3 cannot be located on it reliably, and the CDR3 follows TCRdb's listing. The chain joins TRBV25-1 to TRBJ2-7; TRBD1 is taken as the D call from the table, unchecked against the DNA. Germline V lookup: CDR1 MGHDK, CDR2 SYGVNS. The CDR3 is 8 amino acids long, termini counted. CDR3 residues: CASTRQVG.

The J gene is TRBJ2-7, the V gene TRBV19; TRBD1 aligns across 9 bases. CDR1 LNHDA and CDR2 SQIVND come from the germline V gene (reference sequence). Trimming at V came to 4 bases and at J to 2 bases, leaving 9 bases not matched to a gene. There are 16 residues in the CDR3. CDR3 amino acids: CASSKFTGTGTYEQYF. CDR3 DNA sequence: TGTGCCAGTAGTAAGTTCACCGGGACAGGGACCTACGAGCAGTACTTC.

V and J are TRBV4-1 and TRBJ2-2; 12 bases are a match to TRBD1. The CDR3 runs 16 residues. The germline gives CDR1 MGHRA, CDR2 YSYEKL. The trim removed 5 bases at V and 4 bases at J, leaving 5 bases unmatched. CDR3 residues: CASSKGQGALTGELFF. The CDR3 DNA follows: TGCGCCAGCAGCAAGGGACAGGGGGCGCTCACCGGGGAGCTGTTTTTT.

As concerns this clone: A much larger clone lies one base from this, so it may be a read error. Other DNA sequences from this sample encode an identical CDR3 as well. The chain combines TRBV10-3 with TRBJ2-7; the D gene is possibly TRBD2 (5 bases). The V gene lost 6 bases and the J gene lost 6 bases, with 12 bases spanning the gap. The CDR3 has 12 residues. The germline CDR1 and CDR2 sequences are ENHRY and SYGVKD. The CDR3 DNA sequence: TGTGCCATCAGCGAGGGCGGTCCCGAGCAGTACTTC. Residues: CAISEGGPEQYF.

The chain carries TRBV27 and TRBJ2-5; a possible D gene is TRBD2 (6 bases). The V gene lost 6 bases and the J gene lost 5 bases, with 16 bases spanning the gap. This CDR3 has 14 residues. Germline lookup yields CDR1 MNHEY and CDR2 SMNVEV (reference sequence). CDR3 sequence: CASSSLPGRETQYF. CDR3 DNA: TGTGCCAGCAGCTCCCTCCCGGGGAGGGAGACCCAGTACTTC.

The chain links TRBV25-1 to TRBJ1-4; D is perhaps TRBD1 (5 bases). CDR1 and CDR2 (germline): MGHDK, SYGVNS. The germline V and J ends were trimmed by 1 base and 0 bases, with 12 bases remaining between them. This CDR3 spans 17 amino acids. The CDR3 nucleotides are TGTGCCAGCAGTGAATGGGCCCAGGGTTCAACTAATGAAAAACTGTTTTTT. The encoded protein is CASSEWAQGSTNEKLFF.

The genes are TRBV9 and TRBJ2-1; D ambiguous. CDR1 and CDR2 from the germline V gene are SGDLS and YYNGEE. The CDR3 runs to 17 residues. With 0 bases removed from V and 0 bases from J, the gap between germline ends came to 13 bases. CDR3 sequence (DNA): TGTGCCAGCAGCGTAGAATTAGCCCTTAGCTCCTACAATGAGCAGTTCTTC. Its protein is CASSVELALSSYNEQFF.

The chain links TRBV5-1 to TRBJ1-4; 7 nucleotides line up with TRBD1. Germline values: CDR1 SGHRS, CDR2 YFSETQ. Losses at the gene ends were 7 bases for V and 0 bases for J; bases not matched to a gene: 9. The CDR3 runs to 16 residues. The CDR3, as DNA: TGCGCCAGCCGAAGCGGGACAGTGTCAACTAATGAAAAACTGTTTTTT. It codes for CASRSGTVSTNEKLFF. The full variable domain, its missing parts supplied by reference TRBV5-1 and TRBJ1-4, is KAGVTQTPRYLIKTRGQQVTLSCSPISGHRSVSWYQQTPGQGLQFLFEYFSETQRNKGNFPGRFSGRQFSNSRSEMNVSTLELGDSALYLCASRSGTVSTNEKLFFGSGTQLSVL.

The CDR3 here is CASSGRDSSNEKLFF. The CDR3 DNA reads TGTGCCAGCAGTGGCCGGGACAGTTCAAATGAAAAACTGTTTTTT. The chain is built from TRBV28 and TRBJ1-4; 7 bases agree with TRBD1. The CDR3 has 15 amino acids. Germline loops: CDR1 MDHEN, CDR2 SYDVKM. Germline trimming cut 5 bases from V and 5 bases from J; bases unmatched to any gene: 8.